The 17 T cell receptor beta chains in this list originate from one sample, sequenced in a study. TCRdb re-called the RT-PCR reads with MiXCR, one entry per CDR3 protein. The sample holds more than 600,000 distinct CDR3 sequences; 13% to 15% are singletons and the top ten take 3.6%. Sequences were obtained from memory CD4+ T cells from blood. The source of these receptors is a female donor in good health, serving as a healthy control.

Concerning this clonotype itself: One end of the junction does not line up with germline, which may come from a read error. The CDR3 sequence is CASNPEEGWGDNEQSF. The CDR3 bases are TGTGCCAGCAACCCGGAGGAGGGCTGGGGGGACAATGAGCAGTCCTTC. V and J are TRBV5-4 and TRBJ2-1; D might be TRBD1 or TRBD2, each matching 6 bases. The CDR3 runs to 16 residues. Germline V gives CDR1 SGHNT, CDR2 YYREEE (reference sequence).

This clonotype was counted many times. The genes are TRBV6-5 and TRBJ1-6, with D tentatively TRBD1 (5 bases). The germline V and J ends were trimmed by 2 bases and 9 bases, with 5 bases remaining between them. This CDR3 is built from 12 residues. Germline V gives CDR1 MNHEY, CDR2 SVGAGI. The CDR3 coding sequence is TGTGCCAGCAGTTACGGGGGTTCACCCCTCCACTTT. Protein: CASSYGGSPLHF.

The sample holds a few counts of this clonotype. The J gene is TRBJ1-1, the V gene TRBV5-1; 8 bases fit TRBD1. The V gene's germline CDR1 is SGHRS and CDR2 YFSETQ. The junction had 9 bases not matched to a gene; V was cut back by 4 bases and J by 4 bases. CDR3 size: 15 residues. The CDR3 DNA is TGCGCCAGCAGCCCAATGACAGGGGTAGGCACTGAAGCTTTCTTT. Translation: CASSPMTGVGTEAFF.

This chain connects TRBV6-1 to TRBJ2-3; the match to TRBD1 covers 7 bases. CDR3 size: 15 residues. CDR1 is MNHNS, CDR2 SASEGT, per germline. V dropped 7 bases and J dropped 3; count of bases not matched to a gene: 10. The CDR3 bases are TGTGCCAGCATCTTACTGACAGGGTGGACAGATACGCAGTATTTT. Its translation is CASILLTGWTDTQYF.

The V call is TRBV25-1, the J call TRBJ2-1; the match to TRBD1 covers 7 bases. Per germline, CDR1 MGHDK and CDR2 SYGVNS. CDR3 length: 15 amino acids. Trimming removed 6 bases from V and 10 bases from J; junction bases left unmatched: 15. This CDR3 reads CASSRPGQSGWEQFF. The DNA for the CDR3 is TGTGCCAGCAGCCGACCGGGACAGAGTGGTTGGGAGCAGTTCTTC.

The chain employs TRBV30 and TRBJ2-7, with D perhaps given as TRBD1 or TRBD2 (5 bases each). Trimming pared 3 bases from V and 4 bases from J, leaving 16 bases between. The CDR3 is made up of 14 amino acids. Germline CDR1 is GTSNPN and CDR2 is SVGIG (reference sequence). The CDR3 sequence: CAWRYRDGGYEQYF. CDR3 DNA: TGTGCCTGGAGATACCGGGACGGCGGGTACGAGCAGTACTTC. Looking up the rest from reference TRBV30 and TRBJ2-7 gives the full variable domain: SQTIHQWPATLVQPVGSPLSLECTVEGTSNPNLYWYRQAAGRGLQLLFYSVGIGQISSEVPQNLSASRPQDRQFILSSKKLLLSDSGFYLCAWRYRDGGYEQYFGPGTRLTVT.

This clonotype was found a few times. This rearrangement joins TRBV4-1 to TRBJ2-3; no definite D call. V was pared by 8 bases and J by 2 bases, with 8 bases between. The CDR3 has 12 amino acids. Germline V gene lookup returns CDR1 MGHRA and CDR2 YSYEKL. CDR3 in amino acids: CASAHNTDTQYF. CDR3 bases: TGCGCCAGCGCTCATAACACAGATACGCAGTATTTT.

This clonotype was recorded many times. The chain is built from TRBV10-3 and TRBJ2-1, with a weak D call TRBD2 (5 bases). V lost 10 bases and J lost 8, with 18 bases in between. The CDR3 is 13 residues long. The germline CDR1 and CDR2 sequences are ENHRY and SYGVKD. As DNA, the CDR3 is TGTGCCACCACTAGGGCCCCACTCGATGAGCAGTTCTTC. It yields the protein CATTRAPLDEQFF.

This clonotype came up many times. The chain links TRBV28 to TRBJ2-1; D unresolved. The germline V gene encodes CDR1 MDHEN and CDR2 SYDVKM. Trimming removed 4 bases at V and 2 bases at J, with 6 bases between. There are 13 residues in the CDR3. The CDR3 nucleotides read TGTGCCAGCAGTTCCGGAGCCTACAATGAGCAGTTCTTC. This translates into CASSSGAYNEQFF. The full variable domain, its missing parts supplied by reference TRBV28 and TRBJ2-1, is DVKVTQSSRYLVKRTGEKVFLECVQDMDHENMFWYRQDPGLGLRLIYFSYDVKMKEKGDIPEGYSVSREKKERFSLILESASTNQTSMYLCASSSGAYNEQFFGPGTRLTVL.

This clonotype was recorded at least ten times. The CDR3 here is CASSKAGGWNTGELFF. The CDR3 DNA is TGTGCCAGCAGTAAGGCCGGGGGCTGGAACACCGGGGAGCTGTTTTTT. This chain links TRBV6-2 or TRBV6-3 with TRBJ2-2; D could derive from TRBD1 or TRBD2 (6 bases each). Germline V lookup: CDR1 MNHEY, CDR2 SVGEGT. V lost 5 bases to trimming and J lost 1 base, with 14 bases between them. The CDR3 has 16 residues.

This clonotype was observed at least ten times. The chain combines TRBV27 with TRBJ2-7; D is uncertain. V was clipped by 5 bases and J by 1 base, with 9 bases between them. CDR3 size: 13 residues. Germline CDR1 reads MNHEY; CDR2 reads SMNVEV (reference sequence). The CDR3 sequence: CASSLRPSYEQYF. As DNA, the CDR3 is TGTGCCAGCAGTCTCCGCCCGTCCTACGAGCAGTACTTC.

This clonotype was picked up a small number of times. V gene TRBV20-1 combines with J gene TRBJ2-2; 8 bases fit TRBD1. Trimming took 6 bases from V and 3 from J; bases not matched to a gene: 6. CDR3 size: 14 residues. CDR1 and CDR2 (germline): DFQATT, SNEGSKA (reference sequence). CDR3 amino acids: CSAMTGADTGELFF. The CDR3 region has the DNA TGCAGTGCCATGACAGGGGCGGACACCGGGGAGCTGTTTTTT.

The gene calls are TRBV28 and TRBJ1-3; 7 bases map to TRBD1. This CDR3 is 14 amino acids long. Per the germline V gene, CDR1 is MDHEN and CDR2 is SYDVKM. After removal of 4 bases from V and 4 bases from J, the junction contained 4 bases not matched to a gene. CDR3 sequence: CASSSTGRGNTIYF. The CDR3 nucleotides are TGTGCCAGCAGTTCGACAGGGAGGGGAAACACCATATATTTT.

The rearrangement links TRBV28 to TRBJ2-3; 12 bases are a match to TRBD2. Germline trimming cut 2 bases from V and 10 bases from J; bases unmatched to any gene: 10. CDR3 length: 16 residues. Germline CDR1 and CDR2: MDHEN and SYDVKM. CDR3 bases: TGTGCCAGCAGTTTAGCCCTAGCGGGAGGGCCCCTCGCGCAGTATTTT. As protein: CASSLALAGGPLAQYF.

This clonotype has ten or more counts. This rearrangement joins TRBV7-2 to TRBJ1-2; D gene ambiguous. The CDR3 totals 14 residues. From germline, CDR1 is SGHTA and CDR2 FQGNSA. V lost 2 bases and J 2 bases, leaving 9 bases between the germline ends. CDR3 sequence reads: CASSLSATNYGYTF. Written as DNA, the CDR3 is TGTGCCAGCAGCTTATCGGCCACCAACTATGGCTACACCTTC.

V is TRBV29-1 and J is TRBJ2-2; possibly TRBD1 or TRBD2 for D (7 bases each). Germline lookup yields CDR1 SQVTM and CDR2 ANQGSEA. The CDR3 totals 15 residues. V was clipped by 7 bases and J by 3 bases, with 18 bases between them. The CDR3 DNA reads TGCAGCGCCCCAGGGGGGGGCGCGTACACCGGGGAGCTGTTTTTT. Residues: CSAPGGGAYTGELFF.

This clonotype showed up just a few times. This chain uses TRBV5-1 with TRBJ2-3; D is possibly TRBD1 or TRBD2 (5 bases each). Germline V CDR1 and CDR2: SGHRS, YFSETQ. The CDR3 spans 16 residues. Trimming stripped 2 bases from V and 0 bases from J, with 13 bases between. The CDR3 sequence is CASSLPRDGSTDTQYF. CDR3 nucleotides: TGCGCCAGCAGCTTACCCCGGGACGGGAGCACAGATACGCAGTATTTT. The variable domain in full, with the rest retrieved from reference TRBV5-1 and TRBJ2-3, is KAGVTQTPRYLIKTRGQQVTLSCSPISGHRSVSWYQQTPGQGLQFLFEYFSETQRNKGNFPGRFSGRQFSNSRSEMNVSTLELGDSALYLCASSLPRDGSTDTQYFGPGTRLTVL.